Listed here is a single T cell receptor (beta chain). Its specificity is not known. This sample was included in a study of T cell responses to AZD1222 COVID-19 vaccine. Study-wide results and limits: At baseline, seropositivity was found in only a handful of AZD1222 recipients. Clonal diversity was possibly underestimated, and the donors were mostly white British, with more females. Targeting of unmutated variant regions was reportedly seen in nearly half of spike-specific TCRs. The study sampled repertoires only after the peak T cell response.

Method: immunoSEQ multiplex PCR; TCRdb's copy keeps in-frame clones and lacks some. Among over 100,000 clones listed, roughly nine tenths were seen once. Germline loops: CDR1 SGHRS, CDR2 YFSETQ. V was clipped by 2 bases and J by 7 bases, with 10 bases between them. The CDR3 length is 14 residues. This clonotype originated in an adult in good health. The chain recombines TRBV5-1 with TRBJ1-6; the D is unclear. This specimen consisted of peripheral blood, obtained on day 0 of AZD1222 vaccination. In DNA form, the CDR3 reads TGCGCCAGCAGCTTTGCCGACACCAATTCACCCCTCCACTTT. Amino acids: CASSFADTNSPLHF.